A selection of T cell receptor beta chains follows, all from one sample in a study of vaccination effects on CD4 cells after COVID-19. The table came from immunoSEQ multiplex PCR; TCRdb's copy has only in-frame clones and leaves some out. The table includes approximately 26,000 clones, roughly 72% detected once. The antigens these receptors bind are not known. The sample here was CD4+ T cells from PBMCs cultured with SARS-CoV-2 spike peptides, taken before COVID-19 vaccination. All receptors derive from a human donor who had a prior SARS-CoV-2 infection. CDR3s include the opening cysteine and the closing phenylalanine or tryptophan. D genes are given only for firm matches. Clone size, where shown, is once, few, many, or a class for clones that have expanded.

TRBJ2-7 | TRBV11-2 | . | . | 14 | CASSWGDRTYEQYF | TGTGCCAGCAGCTGGGGTGATAGAACCTACGAGCAGTACTTC
TRBJ1-4 | TRBV7-6 | . | . | 10 | CASSNHKNFF | TGTGCCAGCAGCAACCACAAAAACTTTTTT
TRBJ2-3 | TRBV27 | . | . | 19 | CASGPIYWGGAYGTDTQYF | TGTGCCAGCGGCCCGATTTATTGGGGGGGGGCCTACGGCACAGATACGCAGTATTTT
TRBJ2-7 | TRBV5-6 | TRBD2 | . | 16 | CASSLLVAGGPYEQYF | TGTGCCAGCAGCTTGTTAGTAGCGGGAGGCCCCTACGAGCAGTACTTC
TRBJ2-3 | TRBV4-2 | TRBD2 | . | 19 | CASSHAYPGLAGESDTQYF | TGTGCCAGCAGCCATGCGTATCCGGGACTAGCGGGAGAATCAGATACGCAGTATTTT
TRBJ1-1 | TRBV29-1 | . | . | 10 | CSGQVTEAFF | TGCAGCGGGCAGGTCACTGAAGCTTTCTTT
TRBJ1-2 | TRBV30 | . | . | 13 | CAWSVDGARGYTF | TGTGCCTGGAGTGTGGACGGTGCTAGAGGCTACACCTTC
TRBJ1-5 | TRBV4-1 | . | . | 17 | CASSQVGHPDSNQPQHF | TGCGCCAGCAGCCAAGTCGGACACCCAGATAGCAATCAGCCCCAGCATTTT
TRBJ2-3 | TRBV24-1 | . | few | 12 | CASGDFTDTQYF | TGTGCCAGCGGGGACTTCACAGATACGCAGTATTTT
TRBJ2-7 | TRBV10-3 | . | . | 14 | CAISALTGGGEQYF | TGTGCCATCAGTGCCTTAACAGGGGGGGGCGAGCAGTACTTC
TRBJ2-7 | TRBV6-2/TRBV6-3 | TRBD2 | once | 18 | CASSPTSGSRLASYEQYF | TGTGCCAGCAGTCCGACTAGCGGGAGTAGACTTGCCTCTTACGAGCAGTACTTC
TRBJ2-3 | TRBV11-3 | . | . | 13 | CASSFSGSGTQYF | TGTGCCAGCAGCTTTTCAGGGAGCGGTACGCAGTATTTT
TRBJ2-5 | TRBV27 | . | . | 14 | CASSLKSSQETQYF | TGTGCCAGCAGTTTAAAATCCAGCCAAGAGACCCAGTACTTC
TRBJ1-5 | TRBV6-5 | TRBD1 | few | 14 | CASSTGQGDQPQHF | TGTGCCAGCAGCACCGGACAGGGAGATCAGCCCCAGCATTTT
TRBJ2-1 | TRBV6-6 | TRBD2 | . | 15 | CASRLLAAAYNEQFF | TGTGCCAGCAGACTACTAGCGGCGGCCTACAATGAGCAGTTCTTC
TRBJ1-6 | TRBV2 | TRBD1 | . | 16 | CASSEAGTGEVSPLHF | TGTGCCAGCAGTGAAGCGGGGACAGGGGAGGTGTCACCCCTCCACTTT
TRBJ2-1 | TRBV7-3 | TRBD2 | . | 15 | CASSLRGGLNEEQFF | TGTGCCAGCAGCTTACGGGGGGGGCTGAATGAGGAGCAGTTCTTC
TRBJ2-5 | TRBV2 | . | . | 13 | CASNSQGQETQYF | TGTGCCAGCAACAGTCAGGGACAAGAGACCCAGTACTTC
TRBJ2-3 | TRBV10-3 | TRBD2 | . | 16 | CAISGSRLAGTDTQYF | TGTGCCATCAGTGGATCTAGACTAGCGGGGACAGATACGCAGTATTTT
TRBJ2-5 | TRBV21-1 | . | . | 15 | CASSNESGTQETQYF | TGTGCCAGCAGCAATGAAAGCGGGACCCAAGAGACCCAGTACTTC
TRBJ2-3 | TRBV2 | TRBD2 | few | 13 | CASRGLAGDTQYF | TGTGCCAGCAGGGGACTAGCGGGAGATACGCAGTATTTT
TRBJ2-3 | TRBV15 | . | . | 14 | CATSTVLRGDTQYF | TGTGCCACCAGCACCGTCCTAAGAGGAGATACGCAGTATTTT
TRBJ1-2 | TRBV2 | TRBD1 | . | 15 | CASRNPTGDNYGYTF | TGTGCCAGCAGGAACCCGACAGGGGATAACTATGGCTACACCTTC
TRBJ1-2 | TRBV4-1 | . | few | 16 | CASSQDWGRGRDGYTF | TGCGCCAGCAGCCAAGACTGGGGGAGGGGTAGGGATGGCTACACCTTC